The 5 T cell receptor beta chains listed next were all sequenced from one sample in a study of T cells in Graves' hyperthyroidism and ophthalmopathy. RNA transcripts were the template for amplifying TCR beta CDR3 regions. Initially, a first-round RT-PCR of the TCR CDR3 employed the HTBI primer set. TCRdb re-derived calls from the multiplex PCR reads in MiXCR, one entry per CDR3 protein. The table has over 700,000 distinct CDR3 sequences, about a third seen once; the top ten hold around 30%. The source material was blood. The receptor source for this set is a woman aged 40-49 years with Graves' hyperthyroidism.

The chain couples TRBV29-1 to TRBJ2-7; a weak D match, TRBD2 (7 bases). The CDR3 has 13 amino acids. Germline V gives CDR1 SQVTM, CDR2 ANQGSEA. The V end lost 7 bases, the J end lost 3 bases, and 16 bases lay between the germline ends. The CDR3 protein is CSAREGGDYEQYF. CDR3 DNA: TGCAGCGCCAGGGAGGGGGGAGACTACGAGCAGTACTTC.

This clonotype was observed a handful of times. A much larger clonotype is one base distant, so this may be a read error. The chain is built from TRBV5-1 and TRBJ1-2; D gene ambiguous. Germline values: CDR1 SGHRS, CDR2 YFSETQ. Trimming took 1 base from V and 2 from J, leaving 6 bases between them. CDR3 length equals 13 residues. The CDR3 loop is CASSLLENYGYTF. The CDR3 nucleotides read TGCGCCAGCAGCTTGTTGGAGAACTATGGCTACACCTTC. The full variable domain, in which reference TRBV5-1 and TRBJ1-2 provide the parts outside the CDR3, is KAGVTQTPRYLIKTRGQQVTLSCSPISGHRSVSWYQQTPGQGLQFLFEYFSETQRNKGNFPGRFSGRQFSNSRSEMNVSTLELGDSALYLCASSLLENYGYTFGSGTRLTVV.

This chain links TRBV11-1 with TRBJ1-6, with D perhaps TRBD1 (5 bases). CDR3 length: 16 amino acids. Germline CDR1 is SGHAT and CDR2 is FQDESV (reference sequence). CDR3 residues: CARGRGPGAWASPLHF. CDR3 DNA: TGTGCTAGAGGTCGAGGTCCTGGGGCTTGGGCTTCACCCCTCCACTTT.

This clonotype was seen at least ten times. The chain uses TRBV7-2 and TRBJ2-7; perhaps TRBD1 as D (5 bases). CDR3 length: 15 residues. Trimming took 1 base from V and 0 from J, leaving 10 bases between them. Germline CDR1 SGHTA, CDR2 FQGNSA. DNA of the CDR3: TGTGCCAGCAGCTTAGGGGCAGGGTCCTCCTACGAGCAGTACTTC. This translates into CASSLGAGSSYEQYF.

This clonotype was seen more than once but under ten times. The rearrangement uses TRBV7-2 and TRBJ1-1; D is perhaps TRBD1 (5 bases). CDR3 size: 17 residues. CDR1 is SGHTA and CDR2 is FQGNSA in the germline V gene. Trimming shortened V by 5 bases and J by 8 bases, and 27 bases separated the two germline ends. The CDR3 here is CASSTSLGRRVMREAFF. CDR3 in DNA: TGTGCCAGCAGCACCTCTCTGGGGCGGCGTGTGATGAGAGAAGCTTTCTTT.